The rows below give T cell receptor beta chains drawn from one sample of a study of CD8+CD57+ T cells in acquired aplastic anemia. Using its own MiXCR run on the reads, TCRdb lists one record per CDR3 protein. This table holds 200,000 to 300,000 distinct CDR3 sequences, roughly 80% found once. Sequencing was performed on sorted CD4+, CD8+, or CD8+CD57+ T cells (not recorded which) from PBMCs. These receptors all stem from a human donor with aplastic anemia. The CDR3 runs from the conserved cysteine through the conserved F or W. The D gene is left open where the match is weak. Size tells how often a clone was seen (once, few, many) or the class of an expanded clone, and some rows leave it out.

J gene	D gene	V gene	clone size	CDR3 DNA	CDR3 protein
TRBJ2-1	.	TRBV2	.	TGTGCCAGCAGGGATGGGGGGAACCCTGGGGAGCTCTTC	CASRDGGNPGELF
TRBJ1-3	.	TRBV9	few	TGTGCCAGCAGCGTAGGTTCCGATACGCAGTATTTTATATATTTT	CASSVGSDTQYFIYF
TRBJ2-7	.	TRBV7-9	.	TGTGCCAGCAGCTTTACAGGGACCCCCTACGAGGAGTACTTC	CASSFTGTPYEEYF
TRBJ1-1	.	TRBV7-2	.	TGTGCCAGCAGCCGCCTTCTGACATGGAATCCTGAAGCTTTCTTT	CASSRLLTWNPEAFF
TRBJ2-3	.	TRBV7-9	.	TGTGCCAGCAGCTCCTGGGGGATGACGACAGAAACGAAGTATTTT	CASSSWGMTTETKYF
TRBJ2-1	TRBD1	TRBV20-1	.	TGCAGTGCTGCACAGGGGGATCCCTACAATGAGCAGTTCTTC	CSAAQGDPYNEQFF
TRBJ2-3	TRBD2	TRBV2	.	TGTGGCAGCGGGAGCGGGAGCACAGATACGCAGTATTTT	CGSGSGSTDTQYF
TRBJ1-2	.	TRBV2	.	TGTGCCAGCAGTGCCCGACAGGCCGACTATGGCTACACCTTC	CASSARQADYGYTF
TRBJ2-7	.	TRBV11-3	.	TGTGCCAGCAGCTTAGAACTGACACTACTCTACGAGCAGTACTTC	CASSLELTLLYEQYF
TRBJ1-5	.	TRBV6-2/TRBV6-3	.	TGTGCCAGCATGCCCGGGGGGCTCGGTCAGCCCCAGCATTTT	CASMPGGLGQPQHF
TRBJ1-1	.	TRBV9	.	TGTGCCAGCAGCGGGGAGGTGACGACCACCACTGCTTCTTTCTTT	CASSGEVTTTTASFF
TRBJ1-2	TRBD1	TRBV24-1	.	TGTGCCACCAGTGATCGGGACAGGGACGGCTACACCTTC	CATSDRDRDGYTF
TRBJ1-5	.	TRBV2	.	TGTGCCAGCAGCTCATCCACCGGTATAACAAATCCGCCCCATTATTTT	CASSSSTGITNPPHYF
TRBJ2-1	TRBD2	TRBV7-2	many	TGTGCCAGCAGCTTAGGGCTAGCGGGAGACAATGAGCAGTTCTTC	CASSLGLAGDNEQFF
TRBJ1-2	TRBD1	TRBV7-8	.	TGTGCCAGCAGCTTTCATCCAGACGGGACAGCATATTCCTACACCTTC	CASSFHPDGTAYSYTF
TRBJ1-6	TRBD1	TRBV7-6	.	TGTGCCAGCAGTTCAGTAGGGGGCGATTCACCCCTCCACTTT	CASSSVGGDSPLHF
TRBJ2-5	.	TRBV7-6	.	TGTGCCAGCAGCTTAGCCCCCACGGATACGCAGAATTTTTATTTT	CASSLAPTDTQNFYF
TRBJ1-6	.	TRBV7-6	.	TGTGCCAGCAGCTTGGGCCACGGACCAAAATCCACCCACCACTTT	CASSLGHGPKSTHHF
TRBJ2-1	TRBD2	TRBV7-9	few	TGTGCCAGCAGCTTAGCAGGGGCTAGCGGGTATTACAATGAGCAGTTCTTC	CASSLAGASGYYNEQFF
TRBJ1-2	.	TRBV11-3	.	TGTGCCAGCAGCTTGGGTCTGACCGATAACTATGGCTACACCTTC	CASSLGLTDNYGYTF
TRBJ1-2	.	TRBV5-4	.	TGTGCCAGCAGCTTTACTAACGGGGGCTTGGACTATGGCTACACCTTC	CASSFTNGGLDYGYTF
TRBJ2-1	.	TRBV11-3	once	TGTGCCAGCGGCTTAGGGGGGCAAGAGTTCTTC	CASGLGGQEFF
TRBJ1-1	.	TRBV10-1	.	TGCGCCAGCAGTGAGAAGGTGAACACTGAAGCTTTCTTT	CASSEKVNTEAFF
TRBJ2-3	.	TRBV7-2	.	TGTGCCAGCAGCGCTGGGGGCAAAGATAAGCAGTATTTT	CASSAGGKDKQYF
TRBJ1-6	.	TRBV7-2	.	TGTGCCAGCAGCTTGGGGGGGGGCGCCGACTATGGCTCCCTCCACTTT	CASSLGGGADYGSLHF
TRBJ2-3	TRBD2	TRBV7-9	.	TGTGACAGCAGCTTACCAAGAAGCGGGGGGAGCGATGAGTTT	CDSSLPRSGGSDEF
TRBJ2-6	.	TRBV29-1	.	TGCAGCGTTGCCACTAGGTTCTCTGGGGCCAACGTCCTGACTTTC	CSVATRFSGANVLTF
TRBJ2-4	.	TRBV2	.	TGTGCCAGCGGGGACGCTGGGACCATTCAGTACTTC	CASGDAGTIQYF
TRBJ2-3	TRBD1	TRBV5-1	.	TGCGCCAGCAGCCTCGCCCAGGGACAGGGCACAGATACGCAGTATTTT	CASSLAQGQGTDTQYF
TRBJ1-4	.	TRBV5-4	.	TGTGCCAGCAGCTTGGATGAACAAAAACTGTTTTTT	CASSLDEQKLFF
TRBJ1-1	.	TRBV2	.	TGTGCCAGCAGGTTAGATCTGACAGAGAACACTGATGCTTTCTTT	CASRLDLTENTDAFF
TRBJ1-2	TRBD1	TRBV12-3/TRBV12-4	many	TGTGCCAGCAGTACGGGACAGACCCTCTATGGCTACACCTTC	CASSTGQTLYGYTF
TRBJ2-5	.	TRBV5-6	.	TGTGCCAGCAGCTTGCAGGGCAGGGGAGGCGAGACCCAGTACTTC	CASSLQGRGGETQYF
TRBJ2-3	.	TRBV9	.	TGTGCCAGCAGCCCGGCGGGCGGGCACGCTACCCAGGATTTT	CASSPAGGHATQDF
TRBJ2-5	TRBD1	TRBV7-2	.	TGTGCCAGCAGCTTCCCAGGGGGCGCGGAGACCCAGTACTTC	CASSFPGGAETQYF
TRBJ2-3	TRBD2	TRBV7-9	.	TGTGCCAACAACTTAGCGGGATGTCCAGAGACGCAGTACTTT	CANNLAGCPETQYF
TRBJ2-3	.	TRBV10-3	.	TGTGCCATCAGTGATGGGCAGTCGAGCACAGATACGCAGTATTTT	CAISDGQSSTDTQYF
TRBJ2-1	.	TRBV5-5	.	TGTGCCAGCACCCCATCGGGGGATGAGCAGTTCTTC	CASTPSGDEQFF
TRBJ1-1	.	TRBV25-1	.	TGTGCCAGCAGTGAACCAACTCAGGAATCCACTGAAGCTTTCTTT	CASSEPTQESTEAFF
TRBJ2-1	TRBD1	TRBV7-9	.	TGTGCCAGCAGCTTAAAGGGACAGGGGACGACTGAGCAGTTCTTC	CASSLKGQGTTEQFF
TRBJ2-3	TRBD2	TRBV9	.	TGTGCCAGCAGCTTAGCGGGAGGTCACAATAAGCAGTATTTT	CASSLAGGHNKQYF
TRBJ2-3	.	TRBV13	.	TGTGCCAGCCACCTTGGGGGCACAGATACGCAGTATTTT	CASHLGGTDTQYF
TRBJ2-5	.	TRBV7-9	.	TGTGCCAGCAGCTTACCGGGAACACAAGATACGACCCATTACTTC	CASSLPGTQDTTHYF
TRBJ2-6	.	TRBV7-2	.	TGTGCCAGCACCTTAGGGAGAGGCCCCGCTAGGGCCAACGTCCTGACTTTC	CASTLGRGPARANVLTF